One TCR beta chain is described in this entry. The data belong to a study of graft-versus-host responses after intestinal transplantation. Study summary: After anti-thymocyte globulin induction, recipients took tacrolimus and steroids for 3 to 4 years.

The authors processed graft tissue to release intraepithelial and lamina propria lymphocytes. The germline V gene encodes CDR1 MNHNS and CDR2 SASEGT. V lost 4 bases and J 8 bases, leaving 15 bases between the germline ends. The CDR3 runs 14 residues. Here immunoSEQ multiplex PCR was the method, and the copy in TCRdb shows in-frame clones only, minus some. The table shows tens of thousands of clones, with around 90% occurring only once. Source: ileum tissue, taken roughly 54 weeks after transplant. The rearrangement joins TRBV6-1 to TRBJ2-1, with D perhaps matching TRBD1 or TRBD2 (5 bases each). This receptor was taken from a human patient who received an intestinal transplant, so some T cells may come from the graft donor. CDR3 nucleotides: TGTGCCAGCAGTGTCCACACTAGGGACGATGAGCAGTTCTTC. Its protein product is CASSVHTRDDEQFF.